These T cell receptor beta chains were read from a single sample in a study of CD8 T cells in Susac syndrome. MiXCR, applied by TCRdb to the immunoSEQ multiplex PCR reads, yields one record per CDR3 protein. The sample has under 250,000 distinct CDR3 sequences; 90% to 95% are singletons. Specimen: CD4+ T cells from PBMCs. The receptor source for this set is a human donor with multiple sclerosis. CDR3s include the opening cysteine and the closing phenylalanine or tryptophan. The D gene is left open where the match is weak. Where a row states a size, it is once, few, many or the class of an expanded clone; other rows omit it.

d_call	v_call	j_call	clone_size	cdr3_aa	cdr3_nt
NA	TRBV29-1	TRBJ2-1	NA	CSVEREGGNFF	TGCAGCGTTGAAAGGGAGGGGGGTAACTTCTTC
NA	TRBV15	TRBJ2-5	NA	CATSRDRQGYGEETQYF	TGTGCCACCAGCAGAGATCGCCAGGGCTACGGAGAAGAGACCCAGTACTTC
NA	TRBV28	TRBJ2-3	once	CAAHRTDTQYF	TGTGCGGCCCACCGCACAGATACGCAGTATTTT
NA	TRBV5-1	TRBJ1-1	NA	CASSYGGPGRDTEAFF	TGCGCCAGCAGCTACGGAGGGCCGGGACGGGACACTGAAGCTTTCTTT
NA	TRBV30	TRBJ2-1	few	CAWSTGPNNEQFF	TGTGCCTGGAGTACCGGGCCGAACAATGAGCAGTTCTTC
NA	TRBV9	TRBJ2-7	NA	CASSVGVSGPSNPYEQYF	TGTGCCAGCAGCGTAGGTGTAAGTGGCCCTTCTAATCCCTACGAGCAGTACTTC
NA	TRBV6-2/TRBV6-3	TRBJ2-5	NA	CASSYSPQALYQETQYF	TGTGCCAGCAGTTACTCCCCACAGGCCCTGTACCAAGAGACCCAGTACTTC
NA	TRBV18	TRBJ2-2	NA	CASSPRTANTGELFF	TGTGCCAGCTCACCAAGGACAGCGAACACCGGGGAGCTGTTTTTT
TRBD1	TRBV29-1	TRBJ1-4	NA	CSVARQGSEKLFF	TGCAGCGTTGCGCGACAGGGGAGTGAAAAACTGTTTTTT
TRBD1	TRBV27	TRBJ1-2	NA	CASSPTRTGGGYTF	TGTGCCAGCAGTCCAACGCGGACAGGGGGTGGCTACACCTTC
NA	TRBV15	TRBJ1-2	NA	CATSRERGTGGYTF	TGTGCCACCAGCAGAGAGCGGGGGACTGGTGGCTACACCTTC
NA	TRBV6-6	TRBJ2-5	NA	CASSFQGGARETQYF	TGTGCCAGCAGTTTCCAAGGGGGGGCTAGAGAGACCCAGTACTTC
TRBD1	TRBV24-1	TRBJ2-1	NA	CATSDGQGARDEQFF	TGTGCCACCAGTGATGGCCAGGGGGCTAGGGATGAGCAGTTCTTC
NA	TRBV12-3/TRBV12-4	TRBJ1-3	NA	CASTLSGTGNTIYF	TGTGCCAGCACCCTGTCGGGGACGGGAAACACCATATATTTT
NA	TRBV12-3/TRBV12-4	TRBJ2-4	NA	CASSAWTNAIQNIQYF	TGTGCCAGCAGTGCCTGGACAAACGCGATCCAAAACATTCAGTACTTC
NA	TRBV6-6	TRBJ2-7	NA	CASSYWPSSYEQYF	TGTGCCAGCAGTTACTGGCCTAGCTCCTACGAGCAGTACTTC
NA	TRBV5-1	TRBJ1-2	NA	CASRDGPRGYTF	TGCGCCAGCAGAGACGGCCCGCGAGGCTACACCTTC
TRBD2	TRBV12-3/TRBV12-4	TRBJ2-1	NA	CASLTSSEQFF	TGTGCCAGCCTGACTAGCTCGGAGCAGTTCTTC
NA	TRBV6-5	TRBJ1-2	NA	CASSPSSRYGYTF	TGTGCCAGCAGCCCTAGCTCACGCTATGGCTACACCTTC
NA	TRBV6-1	TRBJ1-4	few	CASRREKLFF	TGTGCCAGCAGGCGAGAAAAACTGTTTTTT
NA	TRBV5-1	TRBJ2-7	NA	CASSLGQFAYEQYF	TGCGCCAGCAGCCTTGGACAGTTCGCCTACGAGCAGTACTTC
TRBD1	TRBV28	TRBJ2-3	few	CASSPGQGVADTQYF	TGTGCCAGCAGTCCGGGACAGGGTGTAGCAGATACGCAGTATTTT
NA	TRBV30	TRBJ2-5	NA	CAWSVGDPQETQYF	TGTGCCTGGAGTGTGGGGGATCCCCAAGAGACCCAGTACTTC
TRBD1	TRBV12-3/TRBV12-4	TRBJ1-2	NA	CASSFLSYRGRGWNYGYTF	TGTGCCAGCAGTTTCCTCAGCTACAGGGGGCGCGGGTGGAACTATGGCTACACCTTC
NA	TRBV10-3	TRBJ2-5	NA	CAISEGSDIQETQYF	TGTGCCATCAGTGAGGGTTCGGACATTCAAGAGACCCAGTACTTC
NA	TRBV2	TRBJ2-1	once	CASSPEVTWEQFF	TGTGCCAGCAGCCCCGAGGTCACGTGGGAGCAGTTCTTC
TRBD2	TRBV12-3/TRBV12-4	TRBJ2-4	NA	CASSGTSDNQYF	TGTGCCAGCAGTGGCACTAGCGATAATCAGTACTTC
TRBD2	TRBV3-1	TRBJ2-1	once	CASSQDSRLAGVVSEQFF	TGTGCCAGCAGCCAAGACAGTCGACTAGCGGGAGTAGTGAGTGAGCAGTTCTTC
TRBD2	TRBV6-1	TRBJ2-1	NA	CASRGGRLADSYNEQFF	TGTGCCAGCAGGGGGGGGAGACTAGCGGACTCCTACAATGAGCAGTTCTTC
NA	TRBV29-1	TRBJ2-3	NA	CSVAGTGLSTDTQYF	TGCAGCGTTGCGGGGACCGGACTCAGCACAGATACGCAGTATTTT
NA	TRBV11-2	TRBJ1-6	NA	CASSLVYNSPLHF	TGTGCCAGCAGCTTAGTGTATAATTCACCCCTCCACTTT
NA	TRBV20-1	TRBJ1-1	once	CSARSVAGHTEAFF	TGCAGTGCTAGATCCGTTGCGGGGCACACTGAAGCTTTCTTT